This T cell receptor (beta chain) derives from a study of blood T cells in healthy people across ages. Next came a second PCR, run for about 7 to 12 cycles, which used a sample-barcoded 5' primer along with a J-beta primer mix. TCRdb redid the calling of the 5' RACE reads with MiXCR, one entry per CDR3 protein. The sample lists 1.5 million to 1.8 million distinct CDR3 sequences, roughly 43% occurring once. Germline V gives CDR1 DFQATT, CDR2 SNEGSKA (reference sequence). CDR3 length: 14 amino acids. V lost 4 bases, J lost 7 bases, and 6 bases stayed unmatched. The sequencing input was blood. V and J are TRBV20-1 and TRBJ1-4; 10 nucleotides match TRBD1. This receptor was taken from a woman aged 18-29 years in good health. The CDR3 bases are TGCAGTGCTACGGACAGGGGGTGGGTTGAAAAACTGTTTTTT. Translating gives CSATDRGWVEKLFF.